These T cell receptor beta chains were read from a single sample in a study of OX40 agonist ivuxolimab in advanced cancers. Sequencing was performed with immunoSEQ multiplex PCR; in TCRdb, only in-frame clones are kept and a portion is missing. The data contain around 94,000 clones, roughly nine tenths of them singletons. The input for sequencing was CD4+ or CD8+ T cells sorted from blood, taken in a trial of the OX40 agonist ivuxolimab. The origin of the receptors is an adult with an advanced solid tumor such as melanoma, head and neck, liver or kidney cancer. Each CDR3 is given with its conserved first and last residue.

J: TRBJ1-1
V: TRBV2
CDR3: CASNHPTGISLDTEAFF

J: TRBJ2-7
V: TRBV11-2
CDR3: CASIETGSSYEQYF

J: TRBJ2-7
V: TRBV19
CDR3: CASSELAGYEQYF

J: TRBJ2-1
V: TRBV27
CDR3: CASSLSAGNGQREQFF

J: TRBJ2-3
V: TRBV2
CDR3: CASRAGLHTDTQYF

J: TRBJ2-1
V: TRBV27
CDR3: CASGTVVDEQFF

J: TRBJ1-1
V: TRBV18
CDR3: CASSPYQGSTEAFF

J: TRBJ1-5
V: TRBV15
CDR3: CATSRPFLSERQPQHF

J: TRBJ1-2
V: TRBV27
CDR3: CASSPSGPSYGYTF

J: TRBJ1-1
V: TRBV27
CDR3: CASSSTPPHRLNTEAFF

J: TRBJ2-7
V: TRBV6-1
CDR3: CASSGRKGSPYF

J: TRBJ1-5
V: TRBV28
CDR3: CASRSTGGSNQPQHF

J: TRBJ2-1
V: TRBV7-2
CDR3: CASSFLGNEQFF

J: TRBJ2-3
V: TRBV27
CDR3: CASRRQEAPSTDTQYF

J: TRBJ2-7
V: TRBV25-1
CDR3: CASSEHTGATPREQYF

J: TRBJ2-5
V: TRBV7-2
CDR3: CASSITGGQETQYF

J: TRBJ2-1
V: TRBV11-3
CDR3: CASSQRLAGYSYNEQFF

J: TRBJ1-2
V: TRBV7-7
CDR3: CASSLESLAALNYGYTF

J: TRBJ1-2
V: TRBV6-6
CDR3: CASSYSGGEGYTF

J: TRBJ2-7
V: TRBV4-1
CDR3: CASSQVAYNSYEQYF

J: TRBJ1-1
V: TRBV27
CDR3: CASSLNWAAEAFF

J: TRBJ2-1
V: TRBV11-2
CDR3: CASSLVRYEQFF

J: TRBJ2-7
V: TRBV27
CDR3: CASKVRGGGTYEQYF

J: TRBJ2-6
V: TRBV7-6
CDR3: CASSSTGSGANVLTF

J: TRBJ1-1
V: TRBV29-1
CDR3: CSVAGGLNTEAFF

J: TRBJ2-7
V: TRBV19
CDR3: CASSIEGGYEQYF

J: TRBJ2-5
V: TRBV7-6
CDR3: CASSLAEGGGETQYF

J: TRBJ2-3
V: TRBV4-1
CDR3: CASSQGPFAGGRINTDTQYF

J: TRBJ2-1
V: TRBV5-1
CDR3: CASSLVREGYEQFF

J: TRBJ1-1
V: TRBV4-3
CDR3: CASSQGSQGNTEAFF

J: TRBJ1-1
V: TRBV12-5
CDR3: CASGLAQMNTEAFF

J: TRBJ2-5
V: TRBV6-5
CDR3: CASSYSPRDGTQYF

J: TRBJ2-7
V: TRBV6-5
CDR3: CASSYSTGAYEQYF

J: TRBJ2-7
V: TRBV28
CDR3: CASIDTSGSYEQYF

J: TRBJ1-5
V: TRBV4-1
CDR3: CASSQGDRDNQPQHF

J: TRBJ1-1
V: TRBV30
CDR3: CAGSPGVGRTEAFF

J: TRBJ1-1
V: TRBV18
CDR3: CASSPQNTEAFF

J: TRBJ2-1
V: TRBV21-1
CDR3: CASSKGENGEQFF

J: TRBJ2-7
V: TRBV29-1
CDR3: CSVEDYSGSYEQYF

J: TRBJ2-5
V: TRBV9
CDR3: CASSRGEETQYF

J: TRBJ2-2
V: TRBV19
CDR3: CASSILAVNTGELFF

J: TRBJ2-5
V: TRBV7-6
CDR3: CASSINRGQEETQYF

J: TRBJ2-7
V: TRBV18
CDR3: CASSPSGTPYEQYF

J: TRBJ2-3
V: TRBV30
CDR3: CAWSGGGSSTDTQYF

J: TRBJ2-3
V: TRBV13
CDR3: CASSPQPGQGAVDTQYF

J: TRBJ2-7
V: TRBV7-6
CDR3: CASSSLGQGYEQYF

J: TRBJ2-1
V: TRBV13
CDR3: CASSLEAAGGQYNEQFF

J: TRBJ1-6
V: TRBV15
CDR3: CATSREGTLNSPLHF

J: TRBJ2-7
V: TRBV27
CDR3: CASSLLDSSYEQYF

J: TRBJ2-1
V: TRBV27
CDR3: CASSSPNYNEQFF

J: TRBJ1-2
V: TRBV30
CDR3: CAWEAFRHGYTF

J: TRBJ1-5
V: TRBV7-8
CDR3: CASSPYSNQPQHF

J: TRBJ2-3
V: TRBV13
CDR3: CASSSSGDTQYF